The clone carrying this T cell receptor beta chain turned up a few times. This CDR3 comprises 14 residues. Trimming left V 4 bases short and J 7 bases short, with 18 bases between. Germline CDR1 reads SGHRS; CDR2 reads YFSETQ. A single record per CDR3 protein comes from TCRdb applying MiXCR to the RT-PCR reads. The data show over 650,000 distinct CDR3 sequences, about 18% seen once. The data derive from a study of response to subunit inactivated influenza vaccine. The source material was PBMCs from blood, sampled approximately 5 days after vaccination. The receptor's source is a man aged 45 to 65 who received an inactivated influenza vaccine. The rearrangement uses TRBV5-1 and TRBJ2-7; TRBD2 is a possible D gene (6 bases). The CDR3 region has the DNA TGCGCCAGCAGCAGGGGCGGGACCTTCGCAGAGCAGTACTTC. Translation: CASSRGGTFAEQYF. The full variable domain, with the rest looked up from reference TRBV5-1 and TRBJ2-7, is KAGVTQTPRYLIKTRGQQVTLSCSPISGHRSVSWYQQTPGQGLQFLFEYFSETQRNKGNFPGRFSGRQFSNSRSEMNVSTLELGDSALYLCASSRGGTFAEQYFGPGTRLTVT.